These 32 T cell receptor beta chains share one sample of origin, sequenced in a study of T cell responses to AZD1222 COVID-19 vaccine. Generated by immunoSEQ multiplex PCR, the TCRdb table keeps only in-frame clones and is missing some. The table lists approximately 67,000 clones, 86% of them singletons. The specimen was peripheral blood, collected on day 0 of AZD1222 vaccination. The receptors stem from an adult in good health.

This clone was found once. The chain recombines TRBV2 with TRBJ2-3, with 9 positions matching TRBD2. Germline assignment: CDR1 SNHLY and CDR2 FYNNEI. Trimming removed 7 bases from V and 6 bases from J; junction bases left unmatched: 8. The CDR3 length is 14 residues. This CDR3 reads CASKLAGLMDTQYF. The CDR3 DNA sequence: TGTGCCAGCAAGCTAGCGGGGCTGATGGATACGCAGTATTTT.

The chain recombines TRBV7-6 with TRBJ2-1; the D gene is possibly TRBD2 (5 bases). CDR3 length equals 17 residues. Germline V gene sequence: CDR1 SGHVS, CDR2 FNYEAQ. Trimming shortened V by 5 bases and J by 9 bases, and 26 bases separated the two germline ends. The CDR3 spells CASSRERNLVVAGEQFF. CDR3 in DNA: TGTGCCAGCAGCCGAGAGAGAAACTTGGTAGTGGCGGGTGAGCAGTTCTTC.

This clone was observed at least ten times. This rearrangement joins TRBV11-3 to TRBJ2-3, with a weak D call TRBD2 (5 bases). The CDR3 consists of 14 residues. Trimming stripped 5 bases from V and 0 bases from J, with 9 bases between. CDR1 and CDR2 from the germline V gene are SGHNT and YENEEA. Here the CDR3 DNA reads TGTGCCAGCAGCCTAACTAGAAGCACAGATACGCAGTATTTT. It translates to CASSLTRSTDTQYF.

This clone has only a few counts. V and J are TRBV28 and TRBJ2-5, with a tentative D call TRBD1 (5 bases). CDR1 and CDR2 (germline): MDHEN, SYDVKM. The ends were cut back, 7 bases at V and 2 bases at J, with 14 bases in the middle. This CDR3 region has 14 residues. In nucleotides, the CDR3 is TGTGCCAGCAACTTGCTGGCAGGGCAAGAGACCCAGTACTTC. It specifies CASNLLAGQETQYF.

Comments on this clone: Different DNA sequences within this sample yield the same CDR3. V is TRBV3-1 (or the pseudogene TRBV3-2) and J is TRBJ1-5; no clear D gene. This CDR3 is 13 amino acids long. V was shortened by 0 bases and J by 4 bases, with 4 bases between the two germline ends. Germline CDR1 reads LGHDT; CDR2 reads YNNKEL (reference sequence). The CDR3, as DNA: TGTGCCAGCAGCCAAGACAGGAATCAGCCCCAGCATTTT. Translation gives CASSQDRNQPQHF.

The gene calls are TRBV19 and TRBJ1-5; TRBD1 matches at 7 bases. Trimming took 1 base from V and 4 from J; bases not matched to a gene: 1. CDR3 size: 14 residues. Germline lookup yields CDR1 LNHDA and CDR2 SQIVND (reference sequence). The CDR3 here is CASSIVQGNQPQHF. CDR3 sequence (DNA): TGTGCCAGTAGTATAGTACAGGGGAATCAGCCCCAGCATTTT.

CDR3 in DNA: TGTGCCAGCAGCACCCTAACGGAGCCGGGACAGGCTAATGAAAAACTGTTTTTT. This codes for CASSTLTEPGQANEKLFF. The V call is TRBV21-1, the J call TRBJ1-4; whether TRBD1, the table's D call, matches the DNA was not checked. TRBV21-1 is a known pseudogene. The CDR3 loop spans 18 amino acids.

This clone came up once. This rearrangement joins TRBV9 to TRBJ2-1; 7 bases match TRBD1. Looked up from germline, CDR1 is SGDLS and CDR2 is YYNGEE. J lost 0 bases, V lost 4 bases, and 10 bases had no gene match. The CDR3 covers 17 residues. Here the CDR3 reads CASSQTGLPSSYNEQFF. The CDR3 DNA is TGTGCCAGCAGCCAGACAGGGCTCCCTAGCTCCTACAATGAGCAGTTCTTC. The whole variable domain, filled in from reference TRBV9 and TRBJ2-1, reads DSGVTQTPKHLITATGQRVTLRCSPRSGDLSVYWYQQSLDQGLQFLIQYYNGEERAKGNILERFSAQQFPDLHSELNLSSLELGDSALYFCASSQTGLPSSYNEQFFGPGTRLTVL.

The chain is built from TRBV7-3 and TRBJ1-1; 8 positions match TRBD1. V dropped 4 bases and J dropped 5; count of bases not matched to a gene: 3. Germline V gene lookup returns CDR1 SGHTA and CDR2 FQGTGA. The CDR3 spans 13 residues. The CDR3 nucleotides read TGTGCCAGCAGCTCCGGGACAGGAACTGAAGCTTTCTTT. Its protein product is CASSSGTGTEAFF.

For the CDR3, the DNA is TGTGCCAGCAGCTTGACAGCAGATGAGCAGTTCTTC. Amino acids: CASSLTADEQFF. This chain links TRBV11-3 with TRBJ2-1, with TRBD1 as a possible D gene (5 bases). CDR1 is SGHNT, CDR2 YENEEA, per germline. Trimming took off 3 bases at V and 8 bases at J, with 8 bases between the two ends. The CDR3 totals 12 residues.

This clone appeared a few times. The J gene is TRBJ2-4, the V gene TRBV9; tentatively, D is TRBD1 or TRBD2 (5 bases each). The CDR3 contains 14 residues. Trimming stripped 0 bases from V and 6 bases from J, with 10 bases between. CDR1 and CDR2 (germline): SGDLS, YYNGEE. The CDR3 nucleotides are TGTGCCAGCAGCGTAGATGTGGGGACAAACATTCAGTACTTC. Its translation is CASSVDVGTNIQYF.

The chain joins TRBV7-2 to TRBJ2-7, with 9 bases aligning to TRBD1. Trimming at V came to 5 bases and at J to 3 bases, leaving 5 bases not matched to a gene. Germline-derived CDR1 and CDR2 are SGHTA and FQGNSA. The CDR3 consists of 14 residues. DNA of the CDR3: TGTGCCAGCAGCGTCCCGGGACAGGGCTACGAGCAGTACTTC. The encoded protein is CASSVPGQGYEQYF.

This chain joins TRBV7-8 and TRBJ2-7; D not resolved. With 0 bases removed from V and 3 bases from J, the gap between germline ends came to 9 bases. The germline V gene has CDR1 SGHVS and CDR2 FQNEAQ. The length of the CDR3 is 14 residues. CDR3: CASSLALRVYEQYF. CDR3 DNA sequence: TGTGCCAGCAGCTTAGCGCTGCGCGTCTACGAGCAGTACTTC.

The genes are TRBV7-2 and TRBJ1-1; TRBD1 matches at 7 bases. There are 14 residues in the CDR3. V lost 5 bases and J lost 2; bases outside the gene matches: 5. The V gene's germline CDR1 is SGHTA and CDR2 FQGNSA. This CDR3 reads CASSRGTANTEAFF. CDR3 nucleotide sequence: TGTGCCAGCAGCCGCGGGACAGCTAACACTGAAGCTTTCTTT. Full variable domain (missing parts from reference TRBV7-2 and TRBJ1-1): GAGVSQSPSNKVTEKGKDVELRCDPISGHTALYWYRQSLGQGLEFLIYFQGNSAPDKSGLPSDRFSAERTGGSVSTLTIQRTQQEDSAVYLCASSRGTANTEAFFGQGTRLTVV.

The chain has TRBV5-1 and TRBJ1-3; 7 bases fit TRBD1. CDR3 size: 17 residues. Germline assignment: CDR1 SGHRS and CDR2 YFSETQ. The J segment lost 0 bases and the V segment lost 3 bases, leaving 9 bases of the junction unmatched. This CDR3 is CASSSTGTASSGNTIYF. As DNA, the CDR3 is TGCGCCAGCAGCTCAACCGGGACAGCAAGCTCTGGAAACACCATATATTTT.

The rearrangement links TRBV11-1 to TRBJ1-3; the D gene is possibly TRBD1 (6 bases). The CDR3 spans 15 residues. Trimming left V 5 bases short and J 2 bases short, with 13 bases between. Germline lookup yields CDR1 SGHAT and CDR2 FQDESV (reference sequence). This CDR3 reads CASSGTGYAGNTIYF. The CDR3 nucleotides are TGTGCCAGCAGCGGAACAGGGTACGCTGGAAACACCATATATTTT.

V is TRBV7-9 and J is TRBJ2-1; the D gene is possibly TRBD1 (7 bases). Trimming pared 1 base from V and 8 bases from J, leaving 15 bases between. From germline, CDR1 is SEHNR and CDR2 FQNEAQ (reference sequence). There are 15 residues in the CDR3. The CDR3 nucleotides read TGTGCCAGCAGCTTAGTTCAGGGGGGTTTCGATGAGCAGTTCTTC. Translating gives CASSLVQGGFDEQFF.

This clone was picked up a small number of times. This chain uses TRBV30 with TRBJ1-2, with 8 bases aligning to TRBD1. V trimming: 0 bases; J trimming: 8 bases; junction bases outside the gene matches: 5. The CDR3 extends over 13 amino acids. CDR1 and CDR2 from the germline V gene are GTSNPN and SVGIG (reference sequence). CDR3 bases: TGTGCCTGGAGTGTGACAGGGGATGGCGGCTACACCTTC. Protein: CAWSVTGDGGYTF. Full variable domain (outside the CDR3, taken from reference TRBV30 and TRBJ1-2): SQTIHQWPATLVQPVGSPLSLECTVEGTSNPNLYWYRQAAGRGLQLLFYSVGIGQISSEVPQNLSASRPQDRQFILSSKKLLLSDSGFYLCAWSVTGDGGYTFGSGTRLTVV.

This chain links TRBV9 with TRBJ2-1, with no clear D. The germline V gene has CDR1 SGDLS and CDR2 YYNGEE. This CDR3 has 13 residues. V lost 0 bases and J lost 6, with 7 bases in between. The CDR3 DNA follows: TGTGCCAGCAGCGTAGTTGGAGCCAATGAGCAGTTCTTC. This sequence encodes CASSVVGANEQFF.

The V call is TRBV7-8, the J call TRBJ1-5, with 12 bases matching TRBD1. Trimming cost V 4 bases and J 2 bases; bases outside gene matches: 3. CDR3 length equals 16 residues. Germline values: CDR1 SGHVS, CDR2 FQNEAQ. The CDR3 here is CASSSGQGAGNQPQHF. The CDR3 DNA reads TGTGCCAGCAGCTCGGGACAGGGGGCTGGCAATCAGCCCCAGCATTTT. The whole variable domain, filled in from reference TRBV7-8 and TRBJ1-5, reads GAGVSQSPRYKVAKRGQDVALRCDPISGHVSLFWYQQALGQGPEFLTYFQNEAQLDKSGLPSDRFFAERPEGSVSTLKIQRTQQEDSAVYLCASSSGQGAGNQPQHFGDGTRLSIL.

The CDR3 here is CASSPPGVAGGNEQFF. CDR3 nucleotide sequence: TGTGCCAGCAGTCCCCCCGGGGTAGCGGGAGGTAATGAGCAGTTCTTC. J is TRBJ2-1 and V is TRBV7-2; 10 nucleotides agree with TRBD2. The V gene end was trimmed by 6 bases and the J gene end by 7 bases; junction bases not matched to a gene: 12. The germline gives CDR1 SGHTA, CDR2 FQGNSA. The CDR3 totals 16 residues.

The rearrangement links TRBV14 to TRBJ1-6; 10 positions match TRBD1. The CDR3 covers 17 residues. Unmatched junction bases numbered 5, after V lost 4 bases and J lost 2 bases. Germline CDR1 and CDR2: SGHDN and FVKESK. The CDR3 nucleotides read TGTGCCAGCAGCCCTCCGGGACAGGGGCCCTATAATTCACCCCTCCACTTT. Amino acid sequence: CASSPPGQGPYNSPLHF.

The gene calls are TRBV24-1 and TRBJ2-5, with 10 bases that match TRBD1. This CDR3 has 16 residues. Germline lookup yields CDR1 KGHDR and CDR2 SFDVKD. J lost 5 bases, V lost 7 bases, and 12 bases had no gene match. The CDR3 DNA reads TGTGCCACCAGCACTCGGGACAGGGGCGTTGGGGAGACCCAGTACTTC. Translation gives CATSTRDRGVGETQYF.

This clone was seen just once. The CDR3 nucleotides read TGTGCCAGCAGCCCTCGGACTAGCGGGGGGGGAGAGACCCAGTACTTC. Translation: CASSPRTSGGGETQYF. V gene TRBV5-4 combines with J gene TRBJ2-5; 15 nucleotides line up with TRBD2. V lost 4 bases to trimming and J lost 4 bases; unmatched junction nucleotides: 5. The germline V gene has CDR1 SGHNT and CDR2 YYREEE (reference sequence). The CDR3 runs to 16 residues. The entire variable domain, with the rest obtained from reference TRBV5-4 and TRBJ2-5, is as follows: ETGVTQSPTHLIKTRGQQVTLRCSSQSGHNTVSWYQQALGQGPQFIFQYYREEENGRGNFPPRFSGLQFPNYSSELNVNALELDDSALYLCASSPRTSGGGETQYFGPGTRLLVL.

The rearrangement joins TRBV19 to TRBJ2-1; no reliable D call. Germline V gene sequence: CDR1 LNHDA, CDR2 SQIVND (reference sequence). V lost 7 bases and J 2 bases, leaving 6 bases between the germline ends. The CDR3 is 12 amino acids. As DNA, the CDR3 is TGTGCCAGTACCAATACCTACAATGAGCAGTTCTTC. Translation gives CASTNTYNEQFF. Complete variable domain (other parts from reference TRBV19 and TRBJ2-1): DGGITQSPKYLFRKEGQNVTLSCEQNLNHDAMYWYRQDPGQGLRLIYYSQIVNDFQKGDIAEGYSVSREKKESFPLTVTSAQKNPTAFYLCASTNTYNEQFFGPGTRLTVL.

The CDR3 DNA reads TGTGCCAGCAGTTCCCGGACCCAGGGGGGGTTCAGGACTGAAGCTTTCTTT. Translation gives CASSSRTQGGFRTEAFF. V usage is TRBV27 and J usage is TRBJ1-1; 7 nucleotides agree with TRBD1. Germline CDR1 and CDR2: MNHEY and SMNVEV (reference sequence). CDR3 size: 17 residues. J was trimmed by 5 bases and V by 4 bases; bases with no gene match: 16.

The chain couples TRBV18 to TRBJ1-5, with unresolved D. CDR3 length: 15 residues. Deletions cut 4 bases from V and 2 bases from J, with 12 bases between. Germline V gives CDR1 KGHSH, CDR2 LQKENI. The chain's CDR3 is CASSLGPVGNQPQHF. The DNA for the CDR3 is TGTGCCAGCTCACTGGGCCCGGTGGGCAATCAGCCCCAGCATTTT.

The chain employs TRBV2 and TRBJ1-5; D is unclear. Per the germline V gene, CDR1 is SNHLY and CDR2 is FYNNEI. This CDR3 comprises 12 residues. V gave up 7 bases and J gave up 2 bases, with 6 bases separating them. The CDR3 region has the DNA TGTGCCAGCATGGGCGGCAATCAGCCCCAGCATTTT. Amino acids: CASMGGNQPQHF.

V gene TRBV6-5 combines with J gene TRBJ1-1, with 9 bases identical to TRBD1. The germline V gene has CDR1 MNHEY and CDR2 SVGAGI. V was pared by 7 bases and J by 4 bases, with 4 bases of the junction left unmatched. CDR3 length: 13 residues. The CDR3 reads CASTGQGFTEAFF. CDR3 DNA: TGTGCCAGCACTGGACAGGGGTTCACTGAAGCTTTCTTT.

V and J are TRBV3-1 (or the pseudogene TRBV3-2) and TRBJ1-6, with D possibly TRBD1 on 6 matching bases. V was pared by 0 bases and J by 10 bases, with 13 bases between. Germline V CDR1 and CDR2: LGHDT, YNNKEL (reference sequence). The CDR3 totals 15 residues. The CDR3 DNA reads as TGTGCCAGCAGCCAAGATGGGGGGGCACGGTCACCCCTCCACTTT. This codes for CASSQDGGARSPLHF.

This clone was picked up a small number of times. The chain uses TRBV5-4 and TRBJ1-6; TRBD1 matches 7 bases. The CDR3 has 15 residues. Germline V gives CDR1 SGHNT, CDR2 YYREEE (reference sequence). The J segment lost 3 bases and the V segment lost 0 bases, leaving 0 bases of the junction unmatched. The CDR3 DNA reads TGTGCCAGCAGCTTGGACAGGGGCTATAATTCACCCCTCCACTTT. Amino acids: CASSLDRGYNSPLHF. Full variable domain (missing parts from reference TRBV5-4 and TRBJ1-6): ETGVTQSPTHLIKTRGQQVTLRCSSQSGHNTVSWYQQALGQGPQFIFQYYREEENGRGNFPPRFSGLQFPNYSSELNVNALELDDSALYLCASSLDRGYNSPLHFGNGTRLTVT.

The chain couples TRBV15 to TRBJ2-7; no clear D gene. CDR3 size: 13 residues. Germline loops: CDR1 LNHNV, CDR2 YYDKDF (reference sequence). V was trimmed by 1 base and J by 3 bases, leaving 7 bases between them. This CDR3 is CATSRGINYEQYF. The CDR3 DNA reads as TGTGCCACCAGCAGAGGGATTAACTACGAGCAGTACTTC.